The 27 T cell receptor beta chains reported below all come from one sample, sequenced in a study of blood T cell repertoires in COVID-19. The method was immunoSEQ multiplex PCR; TCRdb's version includes in-frame clones alone and lacks a portion of them. The table has roughly 100,000 clones, roughly 80% seen once. Specimen: peripheral blood. The receptors stem from a man aged 55-75 years with acute or convalescent COVID-19.

V and J are TRBV4-1 and TRBJ2-7, with 10 bases matching TRBD2. J lost 4 bases, V lost 1 base, and 1 base had no gene match. The V gene's germline CDR1 is MGHRA and CDR2 YSYEKL. CDR3 size: 14 residues. As DNA, the CDR3 is TGCGCCAGCAGCCAAGGAGCGGGAGGGTACGAGCAGTACTTC. This encodes CASSQGAGGYEQYF.

The chain is built from TRBV6-2 or TRBV6-3 and TRBJ2-7, with TRBD1 identical over 8 bases. The germline V gene has CDR1 MNHEY and CDR2 SVGEGT. This CDR3 contains 15 residues. After removal of 4 bases from V and 3 bases from J, the junction contained 8 bases not matched to a gene. The CDR3 region is CASSSNRDRIYEQYF. CDR3 nucleotide sequence: TGTGCCAGCAGTTCTAACCGGGACAGGATCTACGAGCAGTACTTC.

The chain employs TRBV30 and TRBJ1-6, with 8 bases aligning to TRBD1. Germline lookup yields CDR1 GTSNPN and CDR2 SVGIG (reference sequence). This CDR3 region has 15 residues. V shed 0 bases and J 9 bases; nucleotides not matched to a gene: 7. DNA of the CDR3: TGTGCCTGGAGTGTTTTGGACAGGGATTCTTCACCCCTCCACTTT. This encodes CAWSVLDRDSSPLHF.

This clone has a handful of counts. CDR3 amino acids: CASSLDRAGGAYNEQFF. In DNA, the CDR3 is TGTGCCAGCAGCTTAGATCGAGCGGGAGGGGCCTACAATGAGCAGTTCTTC. V is TRBV11-3 and J is TRBJ2-1; the match to TRBD2 covers 10 bases. There are 17 residues in the CDR3. Germline CDR1 is SGHNT and CDR2 is YENEEA. V gave up 0 bases and J gave up 2 bases; unmatched junction bases: 4.

The chain recombines TRBV19 with TRBJ1-1; the match to TRBD1 covers 7 bases. V gave up 0 bases and J gave up 7 bases; unmatched junction bases: 8. The CDR3 totals 15 residues. CDR1 and CDR2 from the germline V gene are LNHDA and SQIVND (reference sequence). CDR3 residues: CASSIDPNRGGEAFF. The CDR3 DNA sequence: TGTGCCAGTAGTATAGACCCAAACAGGGGTGGTGAAGCTTTCTTT.

This chain connects TRBV24-1 to TRBJ2-5; 9 nucleotides align to TRBD2. CDR1 is KGHDR, CDR2 SFDVKD, per germline. The junction had 5 bases not matched to a gene; V was cut back by 6 bases and J by 4 bases. The CDR3 is 14 amino acids. CDR3 residues: CATSSTSGRETQYF. DNA for the CDR3: TGTGCCACCAGTTCGACTAGCGGTCGAGAGACCCAGTACTTC.

This sequence joins TRBV24-1 and TRBJ2-3; the match to TRBD1 covers 9 bases. The germline V gene has CDR1 KGHDR and CDR2 SFDVKD. J lost 0 bases, V lost 5 bases, and 14 bases had no gene match. This CDR3 is built from 19 residues. The CDR3 reads CATSAAQGAGLTSTDTQYF. CDR3 DNA sequence: TGTGCCACCAGTGCCGCACAGGGGGCAGGCCTAACTAGCACAGATACGCAGTATTTT.

The rearrangement joins TRBV6-5 to TRBJ1-5; a possible D gene is TRBD1 (5 bases). Trimming shortened V by 5 bases and J by 4 bases, and 12 bases separated the two germline ends. This CDR3 has 14 amino acids. Per germline, CDR1 MNHEY and CDR2 SVGAGI. The CDR3 region has the DNA TGTGCCAGCAGTCTAACAGGCCTTAATCAGCCCCAGCATTTT. Protein sequence: CASSLTGLNQPQHF.

The CDR3 region is CASRGTGRNYGYTF. For the CDR3, the DNA is TGTGCCAGCAGGGGCACAGGGCGTAACTATGGCTACACCTTC. The genes are TRBV6-5 and TRBJ1-2; D perhaps matches TRBD1 (6 bases). The CDR3 sequence is 14 residues long. The germline V gene has CDR1 MNHEY and CDR2 SVGAGI. The germline V and J ends were trimmed by 6 bases and 1 base, with 12 bases remaining between them.

V gene TRBV4-2 combines with J gene TRBJ1-2, with D unclear. Trimming pared 4 bases from V and 2 bases from J, leaving 8 bases between. There are 13 residues in the CDR3. Germline V gene data show CDR1 as LGHNA and CDR2 as YNFKEQ. CDR3: CASSLGGNYGYTF. CDR3 nucleotides: TGTGCCAGCAGCCTAGGAGGGAACTATGGCTACACCTTC.

This clone was detected a few times. CDR3 in DNA: TGTGCCAGCAGTTTCCGGGGACTAGCGGGACAGGTTGGGACAGATACGCAGTATTTT. Its protein is CASSFRGLAGQVGTDTQYF. This chain joins TRBV27 and TRBJ2-3, with 13 bases aligning to TRBD2. The CDR3 totals 19 residues. The V segment lost 3 bases and the J segment 3 bases; nucleotides outside the gene matches: 12. CDR1 and CDR2 (germline): MNHEY, SMNVEV (reference sequence).

This chain uses TRBV7-2 with TRBJ2-1; 9 nucleotides agree with TRBD1. This CDR3 has 14 residues. CDR1 and CDR2 (germline): SGHTA, FQGNSA. V dropped 2 bases and J dropped 8; count of bases not matched to a gene: 4. The CDR3 protein is CASSLLGQGHEQFF. CDR3 sequence (DNA): TGTGCCAGCAGCTTACTGGGACAGGGACATGAGCAGTTCTTC.

The rearrangement links TRBV5-1 to TRBJ1-6; D possibly corresponds to TRBD1 (5 bases). With 4 bases removed from V and 10 bases from J, the gap between germline ends came to 18 bases. Per the germline V gene, CDR1 is SGHRS and CDR2 is YFSETQ. The CDR3 covers 15 residues. The CDR3 reads CASSPAGGVVSPLHF. CDR3 DNA sequence: TGCGCCAGCAGCCCGGCGGGAGGGGTTGTGTCACCCCTCCACTTT.

The gene calls are TRBV2 and TRBJ1-5; D uncertain. V lost 11 bases and J lost 7, with 18 bases in between. The germline V gene has CDR1 SNHLY and CDR2 FYNNEI. The CDR3 runs to 13 residues. The CDR3 coding sequence is TGTGCCTCCCATACGGAGGGTGGCCAGCCCCAGCATTTT. Translation gives CASHTEGGQPQHF. The entire variable domain, with the rest obtained from reference TRBV2 and TRBJ1-5, is as follows: EPEVTQTPSHQVTQMGQEVILRCVPISNHLYFYWYRQILGQKVEFLVSFYNNEISEKSEIFDDQFSVERPDGSNFTLKIRSTKLEDSAMYFCASHTEGGQPQHFGDGTRLSIL.

This chain joins TRBV15 and TRBJ2-3; D is possibly TRBD2 (6 bases). The germline gives CDR1 LNHNV, CDR2 YYDKDF (reference sequence). The CDR3 totals 17 residues. Trimming pared 0 bases from V and 2 bases from J, leaving 15 bases between. The CDR3 DNA is TGTGCCACCAGCAGAGACAGTAGCGGAGCGAACACAGATACGCAGTATTTT. Protein product: CATSRDSSGANTDTQYF.

In DNA form, the CDR3 reads TGTGCCAGCAGTGTTACCGTAGAACGTCCCCAGCATTTT. Protein product: CASSVTVERPQHF. V gene TRBV2 combines with J gene TRBJ1-5; no reliable D call. V lost 4 bases and J 10 bases, leaving 14 bases between the germline ends. Per germline, CDR1 SNHLY and CDR2 FYNNEI. The CDR3 spans 13 residues.

V is TRBV10-2 and J is TRBJ2-5; TRBD2 matches at 9 bases. Per germline, CDR1 WSHSY and CDR2 SAAADI. Trimming removed 3 bases from V and 5 bases from J; junction bases left unmatched: 7. This CDR3 is 15 amino acids long. DNA for the CDR3: TGCGCCAGCAGTGACGCGGGAGGGCCTTGGGAGACCCAGTACTTC. Its protein product is CASSDAGGPWETQYF.

This clone has only one observation. V and J are TRBV5-1 and TRBJ2-5; the match to TRBD1 covers 7 bases. The CDR3 loop spans 14 amino acids. Per germline, CDR1 SGHRS and CDR2 YFSETQ. V shed 3 bases and J 5 bases; nucleotides not matched to a gene: 7. CDR3 region: CASSSSGTVETQYF. The CDR3 DNA reads as TGCGCCAGCAGCTCCTCGGGGACAGTGGAGACCCAGTACTTC.

A few counts support this clone. The J gene is TRBJ1-2, the V gene TRBV3-1 (or the pseudogene TRBV3-2); the match to TRBD1 covers 9 bases. CDR3 length: 13 residues. Germline values: CDR1 LGHDT, CDR2 YNNKEL (reference sequence). V was clipped by 8 bases and J by 4 bases; unmatched bases: 5. The CDR3 DNA sequence: TGTGCCAGCCGGACAGGGGTCGGCTATGGCTACACCTTC. It encodes CASRTGVGYGYTF.

V usage is TRBV12-1 and J usage is TRBJ2-7; the table calls TRBD2, which could not be checked here. TRBV12-1 corresponds to a pseudogene. The length of the CDR3 is 17 residues. CDR3 region: CASSPPLRAGGPYEQYF. As DNA, the CDR3 is TGTGCCAGCAGCCCTCCCCTTAGGGCGGGAGGGCCGTACGAGCAGTACTTC.

The chain links TRBV19 to TRBJ2-2; TRBD1 might be the D (5 bases). The CDR3 sequence is 15 residues long. The germline gives CDR1 LNHDA, CDR2 SQIVND (reference sequence). The V and J ends lost 3 bases and 3 bases respectively, with 11 bases between them. CDR3 sequence (DNA): TGTGCCAGTAGTATCGGAGACAGCCACACCGGGGAGCTGTTTTTT. It encodes CASSIGDSHTGELFF. The full variable domain, with the rest looked up from reference TRBV19 and TRBJ2-2, is DGGITQSPKYLFRKEGQNVTLSCEQNLNHDAMYWYRQDPGQGLRLIYYSQIVNDFQKGDIAEGYSVSREKKESFPLTVTSAQKNPTAFYLCASSIGDSHTGELFFGEGSRLTVL.

This clone was observed a handful of times. The chain employs TRBV3-1 (or the pseudogene TRBV3-2) and TRBJ1-5; 10 nucleotides line up with TRBD1. The CDR3 length is 15 residues. Trimming at V came to 4 bases and at J to 9 bases, leaving 9 bases not matched to a gene. Germline lookup yields CDR1 LGHDT and CDR2 YNNKEL (reference sequence). The chain's CDR3 is CASSPGTGASGPQHF. The CDR3 DNA reads as TGTGCCAGCAGCCCAGGGACAGGGGCATCAGGGCCCCAGCATTTT.

The chain carries TRBV7-8 and TRBJ2-7; 8 bases agree with TRBD1. The CDR3 is made up of 14 amino acids. The trim removed 4 bases at V and 7 bases at J, leaving 9 bases unmatched. Germline CDR1 and CDR2: SGHVS and FQNEAQ. The CDR3: CASSYTRGQREQYF. Here the CDR3 DNA reads TGTGCCAGCAGCTACACCAGGGGGCAGAGGGAGCAGTACTTC.

This rearrangement joins TRBV11-1 to TRBJ2-7; TRBD1 is a possible D gene (5 bases). The V end was cut by 3 bases, the J end by 5 bases, with 20 bases between. The length of the CDR3 is 16 residues. CDR1 is SGHAT, CDR2 FQDESV, per germline (reference sequence). The CDR3 here is CASSFSRSTERHEQYF. CDR3 DNA sequence: TGTGCCAGCAGCTTTTCTCGGTCGACAGAACGGCACGAGCAGTACTTC.

The V and J genes are TRBV2 and TRBJ1-6; the match to TRBD1 covers 7 bases. Trimming cost V 3 bases and J 4 bases; bases outside gene matches: 0. Germline V gives CDR1 SNHLY, CDR2 FYNNEI. This CDR3 spans 14 amino acids. CDR3: CASSETGYNSPLHF. Written as DNA, the CDR3 is TGTGCCAGCAGTGAGACAGGGTATAATTCACCCCTCCACTTT.

This rearrangement joins TRBV28 to TRBJ2-1; 12 bases fit TRBD2. The CDR3 extends over 17 amino acids. The V segment lost 6 bases and the J segment 3 bases; nucleotides outside the gene matches: 9. Germline-derived CDR1 and CDR2 are MDHEN and SYDVKM. CDR3 sequence reads: CASSPAGTSGFYNEQFF. The CDR3 DNA follows: TGTGCCAGCAGCCCAGCCGGGACTAGCGGGTTCTACAATGAGCAGTTCTTC.

The gene calls are TRBV6-2 or TRBV6-3 and TRBJ1-2; D may be TRBD1 (5 bases). The germline CDR1 and CDR2 sequences are MNHEY and SVGEGT. Trimming left V 2 bases short and J 5 bases short, with 12 bases between. The CDR3 contains 14 residues. Here the CDR3 DNA reads TGTGCCAGCAGTTACCCGACAGAGGTTTATGGCTACACCTTC. Translation gives CASSYPTEVYGYTF.